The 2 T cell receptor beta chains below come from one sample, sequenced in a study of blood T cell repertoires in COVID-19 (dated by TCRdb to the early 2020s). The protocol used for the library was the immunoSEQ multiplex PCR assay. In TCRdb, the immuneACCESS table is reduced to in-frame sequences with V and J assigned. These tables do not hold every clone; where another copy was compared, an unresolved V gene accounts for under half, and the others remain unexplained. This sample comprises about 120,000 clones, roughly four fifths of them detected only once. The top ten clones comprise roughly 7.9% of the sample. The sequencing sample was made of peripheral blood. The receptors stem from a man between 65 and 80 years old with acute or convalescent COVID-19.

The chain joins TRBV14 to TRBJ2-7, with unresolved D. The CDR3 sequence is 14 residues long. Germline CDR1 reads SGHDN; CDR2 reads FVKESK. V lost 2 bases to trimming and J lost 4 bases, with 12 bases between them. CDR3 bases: TGTGCCAGCAGCCAAAACTCGACGAGGTACGAGCAGTACTTC. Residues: CASSQNSTRYEQYF.

For the CDR3, the DNA is TGTGCCAGTTTACATACAGGGGGCTTTGGCAATCAGCCCCAGCATTTT. Protein: CASLHTGGFGNQPQHF. This chain joins TRBV19 and TRBJ1-5; 9 bases line up with TRBD1. CDR3 length equals 16 residues. CDR1 is LNHDA, CDR2 SQIVND, per germline (reference sequence). V shed 8 bases and J 2 bases; nucleotides not matched to a gene: 10.